These T cell receptor beta chains were read from a single sample in a study of shared clonotypes between healthy human individuals. Method: immunoSEQ multiplex PCR; TCRdb's copy keeps in-frame clones and lacks some. The sample carries roughly 2.2 million clones, over 90% recorded once. The sample comprised naive CD4+ T cells from PBMCs. All receptors come from a man younger than 30 in good health. Some clones in this sample may be carry-over from other donors' samples. The CDR3 runs from the conserved cysteine through the conserved F or W. A D gene is named only where the DNA matches it firmly. The listing skips clone size in some rows; elsewhere it reads once, few, many or a size class.

len: 13
abundance: .
v_gene: TRBV28
j_gene: TRBJ1-5
d_gene: .
CDR3nt: TGTGCCAGCAGTCACGACACAGATCAGCCCCAGCATTTT
CDR3aa: CASSHDTDQPQHF

len: 14
abundance: .
v_gene: TRBV7-9
j_gene: TRBJ1-1
d_gene: .
CDR3nt: TGTGCCAGCAGCCCTGGGCGCTTTGGCACTGAAGCTTTCTTT
CDR3aa: CASSPGRFGTEAFF

len: 15
abundance: .
v_gene: TRBV9
j_gene: TRBJ2-3
d_gene: TRBD2
CDR3nt: TGTGCCAGCAGCGTAGTCGCGGGAGCCACAGATACGCAGTATTTT
CDR3aa: CASSVVAGATDTQYF

len: 16
abundance: .
v_gene: TRBV5-1
j_gene: TRBJ2-2
d_gene: .
CDR3nt: TGCGCCAGCAGCTTGGCGTGGACCTCGAACACCGGGGAGCTGTTTTTT
CDR3aa: CASSLAWTSNTGELFF

len: 15
abundance: .
v_gene: TRBV9
j_gene: TRBJ2-7
d_gene: TRBD1
CDR3nt: TGTGCCAGCAGCACCCGGACAGGCCTATCCTACGAGCAGTACTTC
CDR3aa: CASSTRTGLSYEQYF

len: 18
abundance: .
v_gene: TRBV5-1
j_gene: TRBJ1-2
d_gene: .
CDR3nt: TGCGCCAGCAGCTTGGAGATCTCCTGGGGTCTAGGGGGAGCGGGCTACACCTTC
CDR3aa: CASSLEISWGLGGAGYTF

len: 14
abundance: few
v_gene: TRBV5-1
j_gene: TRBJ1-1
d_gene: TRBD1
CDR3nt: TGCGCCAGCAGCCCCCAAACAGGGGTCACTGAAGCTTTCTTT
CDR3aa: CASSPQTGVTEAFF

len: 14
abundance: .
v_gene: TRBV9
j_gene: TRBJ1-5
d_gene: .
CDR3nt: TGTGCCAGCAGCGTAGCTGGCGGGGATCAGCCCCAGCATTTT
CDR3aa: CASSVAGGDQPQHF

len: 16
abundance: .
v_gene: TRBV28
j_gene: TRBJ2-3
d_gene: .
CDR3nt: TGTGCCAGCAGTGCTCCCGGCAGGACCAATAAAGATACGCAGTATTTT
CDR3aa: CASSAPGRTNKDTQYF

len: 15
abundance: few
v_gene: TRBV19
j_gene: TRBJ2-7
d_gene: TRBD2
CDR3nt: TGTGCCAGTAGTACTCTAGCGGGAGGTACCTACGAGCAGTACTTC
CDR3aa: CASSTLAGGTYEQYF

len: 14
abundance: .
v_gene: TRBV6-4
j_gene: TRBJ2-2
d_gene: .
CDR3nt: TGTGCCAGCAGCCCAAACCAGGGAATCGGGGAGCTGTTTTTT
CDR3aa: CASSPNQGIGELFF

len: 15
abundance: .
v_gene: TRBV7-2
j_gene: TRBJ1-4
d_gene: .
CDR3nt: TGTGCCAGCAGCCTCCGAGGTGGGGGGGGAGAAAAACTGTTTTTT
CDR3aa: CASSLRGGGGEKLFF

len: 13
abundance: few
v_gene: TRBV9
j_gene: TRBJ1-1
d_gene: .
CDR3nt: TGTGCCAGCAGCGTCGACATAGCCACTGAAGCTTTCTTT
CDR3aa: CASSVDIATEAFF

len: 15
abundance: .
v_gene: TRBV7-7
j_gene: TRBJ2-2
d_gene: .
CDR3nt: TGTGCCAGCAGCGAAAGGGGGGCGTCATCTGGGGAGCTGTTTTTT
CDR3aa: CASSERGASSGELFF

len: 12
abundance: .
v_gene: TRBV19
j_gene: TRBJ2-5
d_gene: .
CDR3nt: TGTGCCAGTAGAACTACGGGGGAGACCCAGTACTTC
CDR3aa: CASRTTGETQYF

len: 15
abundance: .
v_gene: TRBV6-6
j_gene: TRBJ2-7
d_gene: TRBD2
CDR3nt: TGTGCCAGCAGTTACTCGGGACTAGCGGGATACGAGCAGTACTTC
CDR3aa: CASSYSGLAGYEQYF

len: 14
abundance: .
v_gene: TRBV6-5
j_gene: TRBJ1-2
d_gene: .
CDR3nt: TGTGCCAGCAGTCTATCGGCGGGGATCTATGGCTACACCTTC
CDR3aa: CASSLSAGIYGYTF

len: 15
abundance: .
v_gene: TRBV10-3
j_gene: TRBJ2-3
d_gene: .
CDR3nt: TGTGCCATCAGTGAGTCGATGGGACGGATGGATACGCAGTATTTT
CDR3aa: CAISESMGRMDTQYF

len: 15
abundance: many
v_gene: TRBV15
j_gene: TRBJ2-7
d_gene: TRBD2
CDR3nt: TGTGCCACCAGCAGAGATCGCGGGAGACCCGTCGAGCAGTACTTC
CDR3aa: CATSRDRGRPVEQYF

len: 16
abundance: .
v_gene: TRBV27
j_gene: TRBJ2-3
d_gene: TRBD1
CDR3nt: TGTGCCAGCAGTCTCCGGGACAGGGGGTTCACAGATACGCAGTATTTT
CDR3aa: CASSLRDRGFTDTQYF

len: 14
abundance: .
v_gene: TRBV5-1
j_gene: TRBJ1-4
d_gene: TRBD1
CDR3nt: TGCGCCAGCAGCTGGGGCAGGGGGATTGAAAAACTGTTTTTT
CDR3aa: CASSWGRGIEKLFF

len: 13
abundance: .
v_gene: TRBV7-8
j_gene: TRBJ1-1
d_gene: .
CDR3nt: TGTGCCAGCAGCAAGCAGGAGAACACTGAAGCTTTCTTT
CDR3aa: CASSKQENTEAFF

len: 18
abundance: .
v_gene: TRBV6-1
j_gene: TRBJ2-7
d_gene: TRBD2
CDR3nt: TGTGCCAGCAGTGTCCCTGCGGCGGGAGTACGAGGGTCCTACGAGCAGTACTTC
CDR3aa: CASSVPAAGVRGSYEQYF

len: 16
abundance: .
v_gene: TRBV4-1
j_gene: TRBJ2-5
d_gene: .
CDR3nt: TGCGCCAGCAGCCAAGCAAGGACCTCGGGTCCGACGGCCCAGTACTTC
CDR3aa: CASSQARTSGPTAQYF

len: 20
abundance: .
v_gene: TRBV6-4
j_gene: TRBJ2-6
d_gene: TRBD2
CDR3nt: TGTGCCAGCAGTGACTCCGGGACTAGCGGGAGGGCCCTAGGGGCCAACGTCCTGACTTTC
CDR3aa: CASSDSGTSGRALGANVLTF

len: 14
abundance: few
v_gene: TRBV5-1
j_gene: TRBJ2-1
d_gene: TRBD2
CDR3nt: TGCGCCAGCAGCTTGGGACTAGCGGGGGATGAGCAGTTCTTC
CDR3aa: CASSLGLAGDEQFF

len: 15
abundance: .
v_gene: TRBV5-1
j_gene: TRBJ2-4
d_gene: .
CDR3nt: TGCGCCAGCAGCGGAGGAACAGGGTCCGGGAACATTCAGTACTTC
CDR3aa: CASSGGTGSGNIQYF

len: 15
abundance: .
v_gene: TRBV7-9
j_gene: TRBJ2-3
d_gene: TRBD1
CDR3nt: TGTGCCAGCAGCTTTCTCCAGGGGGCCGGAGATACGCAGTATTTT
CDR3aa: CASSFLQGAGDTQYF

len: 15
abundance: .
v_gene: TRBV5-1
j_gene: TRBJ1-1
d_gene: .
CDR3nt: TGCGCCAGCAGCTTAGAGCCCTCGAGGGGGACTGAAGCTTTCTTT
CDR3aa: CASSLEPSRGTEAFF

len: 14
abundance: .
v_gene: TRBV27
j_gene: TRBJ2-7
d_gene: .
CDR3nt: TGTGCCAGCAGTTCCCCAGGGGCGGTTTCCGAGCAGTACTTC
CDR3aa: CASSSPGAVSEQYF

len: 13
abundance: once
v_gene: TRBV6-1
j_gene: TRBJ1-1
d_gene: .
CDR3nt: TGTGCCAGCTCCCTCGGGGCGAACACTGAAGCTTTCTTT
CDR3aa: CASSLGANTEAFF